This TCR beta chain was recovered during a study of cytomegalovirus exposure and HLA in healthy donors. Both 60 Vbeta primers and 13 Jbeta primers went into the PCR. This table comes from immunoSEQ multiplex PCR, and its TCRdb copy is limited to in-frame clones, with some not included. The sample shows around 190,000 clones, around 77% of them seen only once. The germline V gene has CDR1 LNHDA and CDR2 SQIVND (reference sequence). Trimming stripped 8 bases from V and 0 bases from J, with 13 bases between. CDR3 length: 15 amino acids. As for this clone: Its specificity is not known.

General study results and limits: Rare TCR sequences predominated, though certain public TCRs were found in many donors. Some TCR beta chains (around 180 of them) were listed as cytomegalovirus-associated. The only immune exposure information that was available was CMV serostatus. Some highly shared sequence variants likely arose as a pipeline artifact.

This TCR was sampled from a young woman in good health and CMV-seronegative. The V call is TRBV19, the J call TRBJ2-2, with unresolved D. The sequenced material came from PBMCs. The CDR3 DNA sequence: TGTGCCAGTTCTTATTCCTCCGCGAACACCGGGGAGCTGTTTTTT. Translating it yields CASSYSSANTGELFF.